This TCR beta chain was captured by sequencing in a study of regulatory T cells in long-lasting Graves disease. On the study more broadly: Graves' patients who were just diagnosed had used antithyroid drugs for under 3 months. General study results and limits: Persistent Graves' patients showed less TCR diversity than newly diagnosed ones.

As to time point: newly diagnosed GD, antithyroid drugs for less than 3 months. After RNA was extracted from PBMCs, the TCR library was made from it. Graves' disease diagnoses used American Thyroid Association guidelines. TCR beta libraries were built with iRepertoire HTBI primers and Arm-PCR of CDR3 regions. TCRdb reanalysed the multiplex PCR reads using MiXCR and keeps one entry per CDR3 protein. The sample has a few hundred thousand distinct CDR3 sequences; 15% to 20% are singletons. This clonotype came up many times. Its antigen is as yet unknown. This CDR3 is built from 16 residues. From germline, CDR1 is MNHNS and CDR2 SASEGT. Germline trimming cut 2 bases from V and 5 bases from J; bases unmatched to any gene: 7. This sample was also put to use in a study of T cells in Graves' hyperthyroidism and ophthalmopathy. That paper adds: The study left out patients who had uncontrolled infection, other autoimmune disease, pregnancy or lactation.

The TCR was taken from a woman aged 25-40 years with Graves disease. Material: peripheral blood mononuclear cells (PBMCs), obtained at new diagnosis, from a patient treated with antithyroid drugs. The chain uses TRBV6-1 and TRBJ2-5; 11 positions agree with TRBD1. The CDR3 region is CASSERDRGEWETQYF. The CDR3 DNA sequence: TGTGCCAGCAGTGAACGGGACAGGGGGGAATGGGAGACCCAGTACTTC.